The TCR beta chain under discussion was sequenced for a study of T cells after yellow fever vaccination. Study-wide points: The bulk population could contribute abundant contaminating clonotypes to FACS-sorted repertoires. Among primary-vaccination clones, most reappeared after the booster, at about 95% for CD4 and around 91% for CD8. Relatively few clonotypes were ones that appeared in both CD4 and CD8 compartments.

The CDR3 has 13 residues. Looked up from germline, CDR1 is MNHEY and CDR2 is SMNVEV (reference sequence). With 1 base removed from V and 6 bases from J, the gap between germline ends came to 10 bases. With respect to this clonotype: Its antigen is unidentified.

Generation of TCR cDNA used 5'RACE template switching (which added a universal primer site and UMIs). In TCRdb, the 5' RACE reads were re-called with MiXCR into one record per CDR3 protein. The data show hundreds of thousands of distinct CDR3 sequences, more than 3% seen once. The specimen was PBMCs, collected on the day of the yellow fever booster vaccination. The receptor was isolated from a man aged 18 to 30 who received the YFV17D yellow fever vaccine. The chain recombines TRBV27 with TRBJ2-7; D possibly corresponds to TRBD1 (5 bases). DNA of the CDR3: TGTGCCAGCAGTTTATGGGCTAGGGGCGAGCAGTACTTC. It codes for CASSLWARGEQYF.